Included here is one TCR beta chain sequence, with context. Study processing details: Reference gene primer amplification gave nucleated cell count estimates. The data were produced by immunoSEQ multiplex PCR, yet TCRdb's version contains in-frame clones alone and is incomplete. V and J calls plus clone size are reproduced from that table; the DNA served to infer D and trimming. This table has roughly 91,000 clones, 82% appearing once. The data stem from a study of blood T cell repertoires in COVID-19. Looking at the study overall: COVID-19 samples from acute and convalescent phases originated in the United States, Italy and Spain.

Germline trimming cut 3 bases from V and 6 bases from J; bases unmatched to any gene: 15. The CDR3 is made up of 18 amino acids. CDR1 is MDHEN and CDR2 is SYDVKM in the germline V gene. Sequences were obtained from peripheral blood. The sequence came from a woman over 75 with acute or convalescent COVID-19. The gene calls are TRBV28 and TRBJ2-7; 12 bases line up with TRBD2. CDR3 in DNA: TGTGCCAGCAGTTTTAGTCTGACTAGCGGGAGCGACCTGTTCGAGCAGTACTTC. Protein sequence: CASSFSLTSGSDLFEQYF. Combining the CDR3 with reference TRBV28 and TRBJ2-7 gives the whole variable domain DVKVTQSSRYLVKRTGEKVFLECVQDMDHENMFWYRQDPGLGLRLIYFSYDVKMKEKGDIPEGYSVSREKKERFSLILESASTNQTSMYLCASSFSLTSGSDLFEQYFGPGTRLTVT.